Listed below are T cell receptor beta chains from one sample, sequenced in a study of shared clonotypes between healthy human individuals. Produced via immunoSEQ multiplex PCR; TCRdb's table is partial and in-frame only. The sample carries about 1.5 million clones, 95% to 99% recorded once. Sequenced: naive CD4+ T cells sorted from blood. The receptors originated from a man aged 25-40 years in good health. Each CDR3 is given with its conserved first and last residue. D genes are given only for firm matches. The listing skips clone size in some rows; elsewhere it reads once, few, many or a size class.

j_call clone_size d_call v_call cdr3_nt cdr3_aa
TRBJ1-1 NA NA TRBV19 TGTGCCAGTAGTATATCACGAAACACTGAAGCTTTCTTT CASSISRNTEAFF
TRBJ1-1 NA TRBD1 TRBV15 TGTGCCACCCTACATTTTGGACAGGTGAACACTGAAGCTTTCTTT CATLHFGQVNTEAFF
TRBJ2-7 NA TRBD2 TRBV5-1 TGCGCCAGCAGCTTGATAGCGGGCGAGCAGTACTTC CASSLIAGEQYF
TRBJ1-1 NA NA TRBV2 TGTGCCAGCACCATGGGGTTGAACACTGAAGCTTTCTTT CASTMGLNTEAFF
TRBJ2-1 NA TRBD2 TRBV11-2 TGTGCCAGCAGCTTCGGTGTTCTAGCGGGAGGCAATGAGCAGTTCTTC CASSFGVLAGGNEQFF
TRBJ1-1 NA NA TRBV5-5 TGTGCCAGCAGCTATCAGACACGGAACGCTGAAGCTTTCTTT CASSYQTRNAEAFF
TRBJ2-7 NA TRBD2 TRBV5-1 TGCGCCAGCAGCTTGCCCGCGGGAGGGCCCGGGCTATCCTACGAGCAGTACTTC CASSLPAGGPGLSYEQYF
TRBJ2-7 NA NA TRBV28 TGTGCCAGCAGTCCGGTCGATAACTACGAGCAGTACTTC CASSPVDNYEQYF
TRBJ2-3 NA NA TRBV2 TGTGCCAGCAGGGAAACTACAGATACGCAGTATTTT CASRETTDTQYF
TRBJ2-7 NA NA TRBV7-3 TGTGCCAGCAGCTTAGCCGGAGGGGCGAGTCCCTACGAGCAGTACTTC CASSLAGGASPYEQYF
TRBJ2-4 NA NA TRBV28 TGTGCCAGCAGTTTAGATCGGGTAGGACCAAGGGAAAACATTCAGTACTTC CASSLDRVGPRENIQYF
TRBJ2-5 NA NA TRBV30 TGTGCCTGGAGTGGGGGAGCCCAAGAGACCCAGTACTTC CAWSGGAQETQYF
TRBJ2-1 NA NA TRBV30 TGTGCCTTAACCCCACGGTCGGGCTACAATGAGCAGTTCTTC CALTPRSGYNEQFF
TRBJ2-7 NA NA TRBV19 TGTGCCAGTAGTATCCAACCCGGCCCTTTGGCGTACGAGCAGTACTTC CASSIQPGPLAYEQYF
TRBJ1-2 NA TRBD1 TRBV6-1 TGTGCCATTGGGACAGCCAATTACCTCTATGGCTACACCTTC CAIGTANYLYGYTF
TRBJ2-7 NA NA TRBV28 TGTGCCAGCAGTTCTTATGGACGGACAGTTGGTAACTACGAGCAGTACTTC CASSSYGRTVGNYEQYF
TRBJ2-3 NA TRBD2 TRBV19 TGTGCCAGTACAACCGACTTAAAGGGACTAGCGGGTGCAGATACGCAGTATTTT CASTTDLKGLAGADTQYF
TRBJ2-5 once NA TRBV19 TGTGCCAGCGCTACTAGGTATCGGGAGACCCAGTACTTC CASATRYRETQYF
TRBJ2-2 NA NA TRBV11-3 TGTGCCAGCAGCTTAGAACTTGCCGGGGAGCTGTTTTTT CASSLELAGELFF
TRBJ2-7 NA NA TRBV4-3 TGCGCCAGCAGCCAAGAGGCGGAGGGGAAGCAGTACTTC CASSQEAEGKQYF
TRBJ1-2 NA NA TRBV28 TGTGCCAGTAATGGGGAGGTCTATGGCTACACCTTC CASNGEVYGYTF
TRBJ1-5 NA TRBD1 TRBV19 TGTGCCAGTAGTATTGTCAGGGGGGGACAGCCCCAGCATTTT CASSIVRGGQPQHF
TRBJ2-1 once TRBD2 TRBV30 TGTGCCTGGAGGGTATTAGCGGGAGGTGAGCAGTTCTTC CAWRVLAGGEQFF
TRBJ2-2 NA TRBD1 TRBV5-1 TGCGCCAGCAGCAACGGACAGGGAACGAACACCGGGGAGCTGTTTTTT CASSNGQGTNTGELFF
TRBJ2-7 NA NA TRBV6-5 TGTGCCAGCAGACAAGTGGACCACGAGCAGTACTTC CASRQVDHEQYF
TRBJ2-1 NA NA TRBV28 TGTGCCAGCAGTGGCGGGACAGTCTACAATGAGCAGTTCTTC CASSGGTVYNEQFF
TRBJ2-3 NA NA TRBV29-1 TGCAGCTTCAAAACGGCGGGGAGCACAGATACGCAGTATTTT CSFKTAGSTDTQYF
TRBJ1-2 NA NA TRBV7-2 TGTGCCAGCAGCTTACAGGCAGGCGGCTTCGACTACACCTTC CASSLQAGGFDYTF
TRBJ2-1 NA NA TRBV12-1 TGTGCCAGCAGCTCGGGACTAGCGGGAGGGCCTTCCTACAATGAGCAGTTCTTC CASSSGLAGGPSYNEQFF
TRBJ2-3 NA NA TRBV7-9 TGTGCCAGCAGCTTAGGACTAAACACAGATACGCAGTATTTT CASSLGLNTDTQYF
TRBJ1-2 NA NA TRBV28 TGTGCCAGCAGTTCTACCTATGGCTACACCTTC CASSSTYGYTF
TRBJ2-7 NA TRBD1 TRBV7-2 TGTGCCGTATTAAGGGACAGGGTCAACGAGCAGTACTTC CAVLRDRVNEQYF
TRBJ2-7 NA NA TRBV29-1 TGCAGCGCCGGTCGGCCCTCCGAGCAGTACTTC CSAGRPSEQYF
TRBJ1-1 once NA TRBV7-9 TGTGCCAGCAGCTCCGGGGTGTTACACACTGAAGCTTTCTTT CASSSGVLHTEAFF
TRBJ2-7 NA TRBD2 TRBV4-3 TGCGCCAGCAGCCAAGGGGGACTATCGCCGTACTACGAGCAGTACTTC CASSQGGLSPYYEQYF
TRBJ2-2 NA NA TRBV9 TGTGCCAGCAGCTCCAGATCGGTTGCCGGGGAGCTGTTTTTT CASSSRSVAGELFF
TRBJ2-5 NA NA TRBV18 TGTGCCAGCTCACCACAGCCAGCCCAAGAGACCCAGTACTTC CASSPQPAQETQYF
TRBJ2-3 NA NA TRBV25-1 TGTGCCAGCAGTGATAGGAGTTTTTGGGGCACAGATACGCAGTATTTT CASSDRSFWGTDTQYF
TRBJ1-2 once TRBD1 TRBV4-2 TGTGCCAGCAGCTCGCGACAGGGTTCTAACTATGGCTACACCTTC CASSSRQGSNYGYTF
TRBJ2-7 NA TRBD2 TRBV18 TGTGCCAGCTCCGACGCTCTGACTAGCTCCGAGCAGTACTTC CASSDALTSSEQYF
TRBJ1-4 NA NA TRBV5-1 TGCGCCAGCAGCTCAGGAGCAACTAATGAAAAACTGTTTTTT CASSSGATNEKLFF
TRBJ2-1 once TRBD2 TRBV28 TGTGCCGGGGGGCTAGCGGGAGGGCCGTACAATGAGCAGTTCTTC CAGGLAGGPYNEQFF
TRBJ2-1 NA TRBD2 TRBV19 TGTGCCAGTAGTACTAGACTAGCGGGGGGAGATGAGCAGTTCTTC CASSTRLAGGDEQFF
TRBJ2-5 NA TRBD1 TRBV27 TGTGCCAGCAGTTTACTCCCGGGCAGGGGGCTAGAGACCCAGTACTTC CASSLLPGRGLETQYF
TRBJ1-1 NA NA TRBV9 TGTGCCAGCAGCGCCCCTCTTGGGGGGTTTGGCACTGAAGCTTTCTTT CASSAPLGGFGTEAFF
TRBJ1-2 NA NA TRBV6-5 TGTGCCAGCAGAACTTCCACAGGATCCTATGGCTACACCTTC CASRTSTGSYGYTF